The next 7 T cell receptor beta chains were all read from a single sample in a study of blood T cell repertoires in COVID-19. Profiled with immunoSEQ multiplex PCR; TCRdb holds only in-frame clones, not every one. Seen here are 35,000 to 50,000 clones, approximately 80% observed once, and the top ten hold 8.5%. The specimen was peripheral blood. These receptors came from a man between 65 and 85 years old with active or convalescent COVID-19.

This clone was detected only once. The rearrangement uses TRBV6-5 and TRBJ2-7; 7 bases are a match to TRBD1. CDR1 is MNHEY and CDR2 is SVGAGI in the germline V gene. After removal of 11 bases from V and 3 bases from J, the junction contained 1 base not matched to a gene. The CDR3 runs to 10 residues. CDR3 region: CAGDSYEQYF. Written as DNA, the CDR3 is TGTGCCGGGGACAGCTACGAGCAGTACTTC.

The chain is built from TRBV30 and TRBJ1-2; unclear D gene. The ends were cut back, 7 bases at V and 2 bases at J, with 17 bases in the middle. The CDR3 has 14 residues. CDR1 GTSNPN and CDR2 SVGIG come from the germline V gene (reference sequence). CDR3 coding DNA: TGTGCCTCCAAATCCCTCAGGAACAACTATGGCTACACCTTC. Translation gives CASKSLRNNYGYTF.

This rearrangement joins TRBV4-2 to TRBJ2-6; perhaps TRBD2 as D (6 bases). V lost 0 bases to trimming and J lost 2 bases, with 8 bases between them. Germline lookup yields CDR1 LGHNA and CDR2 YNFKEQ. CDR3 length: 16 amino acids. The CDR3 bases are TGTGCCAGCAGCCAAGATCCGGGGGCTGGGGCCAACGTCCTGACTTTC. This sequence encodes CASSQDPGAGANVLTF.

The chain links TRBV3-1 (or the pseudogene TRBV3-2) to TRBJ1-2; no clear D. V was pared by 1 base and J by 10 bases, with 10 bases between. Germline CDR1 and CDR2: LGHDT and YNNKEL (reference sequence). The CDR3 is 12 residues long. For the CDR3, the DNA is TGTGCCAGCAGCCAAGTAAAGGACTTCTACACCTTC. Amino acid sequence: CASSQVKDFYTF.

This chain joins TRBV18 and TRBJ2-3; D is ambiguous. Trimming stripped 3 bases from V and 4 bases from J, with 8 bases between. CDR1 and CDR2 (germline): KGHSH, LQKENI. The CDR3 is made up of 13 amino acids. The CDR3 DNA sequence: TGTGCCAGCTCACCTCTTCAGGCAGATACGCAGTATTTT. Amino acid sequence: CASSPLQADTQYF.

A remark on this clone: Its ends do not fully match the called genes, so a read error is possible. This chain joins TRBV28 and TRBJ1-2; D gene unclear. Germline loops: CDR1 MDHEN, CDR2 SYDVKM. This CDR3 spans 13 amino acids. Here the CDR3 DNA reads TGTGCCAGCAGTTTAGGCCAGTTCCCGACTAACGTCTTC. Its protein product is CASSLGQFPTNVF.

The rearrangement links TRBV28 to TRBJ1-2, with D possibly TRBD1 on 5 matching bases. Trimming shortened V by 5 bases and J by 8 bases, and 27 bases separated the two germline ends. The CDR3 runs 17 residues. Per germline, CDR1 MDHEN and CDR2 SYDVKM. The CDR3 reads CASSPPPGRSGAGGYTF. For the CDR3, the DNA is TGTGCCAGCAGTCCCCCACCTGGACGGAGTGGGGCAGGCGGCTACACCTTC.